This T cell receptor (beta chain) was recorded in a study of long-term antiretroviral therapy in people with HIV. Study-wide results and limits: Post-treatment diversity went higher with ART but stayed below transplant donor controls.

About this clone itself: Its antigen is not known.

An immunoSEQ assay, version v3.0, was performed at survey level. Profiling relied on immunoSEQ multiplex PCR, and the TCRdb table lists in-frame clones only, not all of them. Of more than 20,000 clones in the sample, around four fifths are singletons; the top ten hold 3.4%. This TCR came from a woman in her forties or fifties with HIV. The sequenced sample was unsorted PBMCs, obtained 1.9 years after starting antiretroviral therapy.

The CDR3 DNA is TGCGCCAGCAGCCCCGGGACGGGGAACACTGAAGCTTTCTTT. Its protein is CASSPGTGNTEAFF. The chain combines TRBV5-1 with TRBJ1-1; maybe TRBD1 (5 bases). CDR3 length equals 14 residues. Germline V lookup: CDR1 SGHRS, CDR2 YFSETQ. Trimming removed 4 bases at V and 1 base at J, with 11 bases between.